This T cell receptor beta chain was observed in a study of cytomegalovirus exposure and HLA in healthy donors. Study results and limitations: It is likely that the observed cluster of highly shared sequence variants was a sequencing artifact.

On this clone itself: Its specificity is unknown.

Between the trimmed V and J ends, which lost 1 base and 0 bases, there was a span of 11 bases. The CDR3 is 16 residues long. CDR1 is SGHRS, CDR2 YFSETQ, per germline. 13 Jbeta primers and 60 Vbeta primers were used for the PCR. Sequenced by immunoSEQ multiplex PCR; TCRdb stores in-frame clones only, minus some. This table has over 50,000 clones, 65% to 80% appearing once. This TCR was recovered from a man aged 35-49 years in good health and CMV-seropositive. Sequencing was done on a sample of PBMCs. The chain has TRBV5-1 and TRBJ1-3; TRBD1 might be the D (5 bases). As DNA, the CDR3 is TGCGCCAGCAGCTTGTCAGCTAGGGGCTCTGGAAACACCATATATTTT. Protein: CASSLSARGSGNTIYF.